Given below is one T cell receptor (beta chain) in context. The antigen is undetermined. The method was immunoSEQ multiplex PCR; TCRdb's version includes in-frame clones alone and lacks a portion of them. The table has approximately 69,000 clones, 80% to 95% seen once. The data are from a study of OX40 agonist ivuxolimab in advanced cancers. Overall study results and limits: Clonal expansion from baseline to week 6 occurred in both CD4+ and CD8+ T cells. Low normalized clonal expansion also occurred in some nonresponding patients.

From germline, CDR1 is SGHRS and CDR2 YFSETQ. With V trimmed by 4 bases and J by 2 bases, 10 bases remained unmatched. This CDR3 is built from 16 residues. Sequenced here: CD4+ or CD8+ T cells sorted from blood, sampled in a trial of the OX40 agonist ivuxolimab. The clonotype was recovered from an adult with an advanced solid tumor such as melanoma, head and neck, liver or kidney cancer. The V call is TRBV5-1, the J call TRBJ2-7, with 9 bases fitting TRBD2. CDR3 region: CASSGEVAGGTYEQYF. DNA for the CDR3: TGCGCCAGCAGCGGCGAGGTGGCGGGAGGGACCTACGAGCAGTACTTC.